This T cell receptor (beta chain) was captured by sequencing in a study of blood T cell repertoires in COVID-19. Turning to the study itself: Samples came from the United States, Italy and Spain, spanning acute and convalescent COVID-19. Nucleic acid was either cDNA or gDNA, and it came from T cells, B-cell-depleted T cells, or PBMCs.

V lost 5 bases and J lost 0, with 17 bases in between. Germline V gene data show CDR1 as LNHNV and CDR2 as YYDKDF (reference sequence). This CDR3 is 17 amino acids long. Authors' analysis steps: Quantification of nucleated cells was approximated via reference gene primer amplification. Assay used: immunoSEQ multiplex PCR; TCRdb lists only in-frame clones, some missing. V and J calls and clone size are given by that table; D and trimming were obtained from the DNA. This table has tens of thousands of clones, roughly 68% appearing once. This chain links TRBV15 with TRBJ2-4, with D hard to call. This receptor was obtained from an elderly man with acute or convalescent COVID-19. Sequencing input: peripheral blood. DNA of the CDR3: TGTGCCACCAGCCCCCTATACAGTTATCTAGCCAAAAACATTCAGTACTTC. Its translation is CATSPLYSYLAKNIQYF. The full variable domain, its missing parts supplied by reference TRBV15 and TRBJ2-4, is DAMVIQNPRYQVTQFGKPVTLSCSQTLNHNVMYWYQQKSSQAPKLLFHYYDKDFNNEADTPDNFQSRRPNTSFCFLDIRSPGLGDTAMYLCATSPLYSYLAKNIQYFGAGTRLSVL.